What follows are 17 T cell receptor beta chains derived from one specimen sequenced in a study of identical twins listed by TCRdb under 2016. Library construction relied on 5' RACE. This sample was sequenced with an Illumina HiSeq 2000. The public reads were run again by TCRdb, first through fastp at Q25 and then through MiXCR, and only productive beta chains were kept. Rows are unified per CDR3 protein, each entry keeping the most common DNA and genes. The sample yields approximately 620,000 distinct CDR3 sequences; approximately 9% were counted once. The ten most abundant clones make up roughly 0.97% of the sample. These same data were also listed under a study on yellow fever vaccine responses in identical twins.

The sequencing input was PBMCs. The receptor set was obtained from a woman aged 18 to 35 in good health.

With respect to this clonotype: A much larger clone differs by one base, so this may be a read error. Here the CDR3 reads CASSPSTALNTKAFF. The CDR3 DNA is TGCGCCAGCAGCCCGAGTACAGCCCTGAACACTAAAGCTTTCTTT. This rearrangement joins TRBV5-1 to TRBJ1-1; no firm D call. The CDR3 extends over 15 amino acids. Germline-derived CDR1 and CDR2 are SGHRS and YFSETQ.

In its sample, this clonotype was seen a few times. V and J are TRBV10-1 and TRBJ2-2, with 7 positions matching TRBD1. The CDR3 sequence is 15 residues long. The junction had 4 bases not matched to a gene; V was cut back by 6 bases and J by 0 bases. In germline, CDR1 is WNHNN, CDR2 SYGVQD (reference sequence). CDR3: CASRGDSANTGELFF. CDR3 bases: TGCGCCAGCAGGGGGGACAGCGCGAACACCGGGGAGCTGTTTTTT.

The chain links TRBV24-1 to TRBJ2-2; D perhaps matches TRBD1 (7 bases). Germline CDR1 KGHDR, CDR2 SFDVKD. CDR3 length: 17 residues. V was pared by 0 bases and J by 5 bases, with 15 bases between. DNA of the CDR3: TGTGCCACCAGTGATTTGCGTCCAGGGGGGCATACCGGGGAGCTGTTTTTT. Amino acids: CATSDLRPGGHTGELFF.

The chain recombines TRBV3-1 with TRBJ1-5; 8 nucleotides match TRBD1. The germline V gene encodes CDR1 LGHDT and CDR2 YNNKEL (reference sequence). The CDR3 has 17 residues. Trimming cost V 1 base and J 5 bases; bases outside gene matches: 10. The CDR3: CASSQGRGQGAHQPQHF. The CDR3 DNA follows: TGTGCCAGCAGCCAAGGGCGGGGGCAGGGGGCTCATCAGCCCCAGCATTTT. Using reference TRBV3-1 and TRBJ1-5 for the parts outside the CDR3, the full variable domain is DTAVSQTPKYLVTQMGNDKSIKCEQNLGHDTMYWYKQDSKKFLKIMFSYNNKELIINETVPNRFSPKSPDKAHLNLHINSLELGDSAVYFCASSQGRGQGAHQPQHFGDGTRLSIL.

J is TRBJ2-5 and V is TRBV9; D gene unclear. Germline V CDR1 and CDR2: SGDLS, YYNGEE. Deletions cut 3 bases from V and 5 bases from J, with 11 bases between. This CDR3 is 13 amino acids long. CDR3 in amino acids: CASSDRAHETQYF. In DNA form, the CDR3 reads TGTGCCAGCAGCGACCGGGCACACGAGACCCAGTACTTC.

The V and J genes are TRBV20-1 and TRBJ2-5; D might be TRBD1 (6 bases). Germline CDR1 is DFQATT and CDR2 is SNEGSKA (reference sequence). Trimming took off 3 bases at V and 4 bases at J, with 9 bases between the two ends. The CDR3 spans 12 residues. The CDR3 loop reads CSARIRGETQYF. The DNA of the CDR3 is TGCAGTGCTAGGATCAGGGGAGAGACCCAGTACTTC.

The chain has TRBV5-1 and TRBJ2-7, with D hard to call. Germline V gives CDR1 SGHRS, CDR2 YFSETQ. Trimming stripped 0 bases from V and 5 bases from J, with 12 bases between. The CDR3 spans 14 residues. The CDR3 loop reads CASSLGVGRHEQYF. Written as DNA, the CDR3 is TGCGCCAGCAGCTTGGGGGTGGGCCGCCACGAGCAGTACTTC.

This clonotype has only a few counts. V is TRBV9 and J is TRBJ2-7, with D maybe TRBD2 (6 bases). V was clipped by 0 bases and J by 1 base, with 14 bases between them. The CDR3 consists of 16 residues. The germline V gene encodes CDR1 SGDLS and CDR2 YYNGEE. CDR3 residues: CASSVGGGLSSYEQYF. CDR3 coding DNA: TGTGCCAGCAGCGTAGGCGGAGGACTATCTTCCTACGAGCAGTACTTC.

This clonotype turned up a few times. V usage is TRBV7-9 and J usage is TRBJ2-5; D is perhaps TRBD1 (6 bases). The V end lost 5 bases, the J end lost 5 bases, and 18 bases lay between the germline ends. Germline V lookup: CDR1 SEHNR, CDR2 FQNEAQ (reference sequence). This CDR3 is 15 amino acids long. The CDR3, as DNA: TGTGCCAGCAGCGGGAACTACAGGGTAGTGGAGACCCAGTACTTC. Protein product: CASSGNYRVVETQYF.

In its sample, this clonotype was seen many times. The chain carries TRBV10-3 and TRBJ2-7, with TRBD2 identical over 8 bases. The J segment lost 6 bases and the V segment lost 8 bases, leaving 9 bases of the junction unmatched. The germline V gene encodes CDR1 ENHRY and CDR2 SYGVKD. This CDR3 spans 13 amino acids. The CDR3 DNA reads as TGTGCCATCGGCGGGCGGGAGGCAGGCGAGCAGTACTTC. Protein sequence: CAIGGREAGEQYF.

This clonotype was picked up a small number of times. The chain combines TRBV12-3 or TRBV12-4 with TRBJ2-1, with 7 nucleotides matching TRBD2. The junction had 5 bases not matched to a gene; V was cut back by 2 bases and J by 1 base. This CDR3 has 16 residues. CDR3 loop: CASSLRLGGSYNEQFF. In DNA form, the CDR3 reads TGTGCCAGCAGTTTAAGACTCGGGGGGTCCTACAATGAGCAGTTCTTC.

Only a few counts were recorded for this clonotype. The CDR3 coding sequence is TGTGCCAGCAGGCGAGGGACAGGGGACCTAGACTATGGCTACACCTTC. Its protein product is CASRRGTGDLDYGYTF. The chain links TRBV27 to TRBJ1-2; TRBD1 matches at 10 bases. This CDR3 has 16 residues. CDR1 is MNHEY and CDR2 is SMNVEV in the germline V gene (reference sequence). The V and J ends lost 6 bases and 3 bases, in that order; junction bases with no gene match: 10.

This clonotype showed up just a few times. The J gene is TRBJ1-4, the V gene TRBV12-3 or TRBV12-4; 11 bases map to TRBD1. The CDR3 runs 14 residues. With 6 bases clipped from V and 11 bases from J, the junction kept 8 bases outside the gene matches. The CDR3: CASRGQGDFRKLFF. Here the CDR3 DNA reads TGTGCCAGCAGGGGACAGGGGGACTTTAGGAAACTGTTTTTT.

This clonotype was observed at least ten times. The rearrangement joins TRBV5-6 to TRBJ2-1; no definite D call. Trimming took off 0 bases at V and 6 bases at J, with 7 bases between the two ends. The CDR3 has 13 amino acids. Germline V gene data show CDR1 as SGHDT and CDR2 as YYEEEE. CDR3 in DNA: TGTGCCAGCAGCTTGGGGAGCCCCAATGAGCAGTTCTTC. It codes for CASSLGSPNEQFF.

The V gene is TRBV11-2, the J gene TRBJ2-7, with 7 bases aligning to TRBD2. J gave up 3 bases and V 6 bases, and 14 bases lay outside the gene matches. Germline loops: CDR1 SGHAT, CDR2 FQNNGV. This CDR3 region has 16 residues. CDR3 sequence reads: CASSLGGSSGFYEQYF. The CDR3 DNA reads as TGTGCCAGCAGTCTGGGCGGGTCTAGCGGTTTCTACGAGCAGTACTTC.

This rearrangement joins TRBV7-3 to TRBJ2-2; weak D call: TRBD2 (5 bases). CDR3 length: 16 residues. Germline-derived CDR1 and CDR2 are SGHTA and FQGTGA. V dropped 1 base and J dropped 1 base, with 10 bases sitting between them. This CDR3 reads CASSLIPSQNTGELFF. The CDR3 region has the DNA TGTGCCAGCAGCTTAATACCTAGCCAGAACACCGGGGAGCTGTTTTTT.

Regarding this clonotype: A much larger clone differs by one base, so this may be a read error. The DNA for the CDR3 is TGTGCCAGCAGCATAGAGGGACTAGCAGTGAATGAGCAGTTCTTC. It codes for CASSIEGLAVNEQFF. The gene calls are TRBV5-5 and TRBJ2-1, with 9 positions matching TRBD2. The CDR3 covers 15 residues. The germline gives CDR1 SGHKS, CDR2 YYEKEE (reference sequence). V was clipped by 4 bases and J by 7 bases; unmatched bases: 9.